This T cell receptor (beta chain) is drawn from a study of CD4 T cells in relation to SARS-CoV-2 and coronaviruses. Overall study context: PBMCs were cultured with antigen for roughly 9 days before TCR beta sequencing. The HLA restriction of the shared crossreactive spike epitopes was mapped.

CD4+ T cells from unexposed donors were obtained before the COVID-19 pandemic (2011-2018). Isolation of CD4+ T cells took place after 10 days in culture. Cultures held 2 million to 2.5 million PBMCs per well with approximately 10 IU/ml IL-2. There are 16 residues in the CDR3. Germline assignment: CDR1 LNHDA and CDR2 SQIVND (reference sequence). After removal of 6 bases from V and 1 base from J, the junction contained 6 bases not matched to a gene. The protocol was immunoSEQ multiplex PCR, while the TCRdb copy is restricted to in-frame clones and leaves out a portion. Of about 23,000 clones listed, around 78% are singletons. As concerns this clone: Antigen specificity is unknown.

The sequenced sample consisted of CD4+ T cells from PBMCs, cultured in vitro. The chain employs TRBV19 and TRBJ2-3; 11 nucleotides line up with TRBD2. The origin of this receptor is a human donor in good health. The CDR3 nucleotides read TGTGCCAGTAGGAATAGCGGGAGGGCCGGCACAGATACGCAGTATTTT. Translating gives CASRNSGRAGTDTQYF.